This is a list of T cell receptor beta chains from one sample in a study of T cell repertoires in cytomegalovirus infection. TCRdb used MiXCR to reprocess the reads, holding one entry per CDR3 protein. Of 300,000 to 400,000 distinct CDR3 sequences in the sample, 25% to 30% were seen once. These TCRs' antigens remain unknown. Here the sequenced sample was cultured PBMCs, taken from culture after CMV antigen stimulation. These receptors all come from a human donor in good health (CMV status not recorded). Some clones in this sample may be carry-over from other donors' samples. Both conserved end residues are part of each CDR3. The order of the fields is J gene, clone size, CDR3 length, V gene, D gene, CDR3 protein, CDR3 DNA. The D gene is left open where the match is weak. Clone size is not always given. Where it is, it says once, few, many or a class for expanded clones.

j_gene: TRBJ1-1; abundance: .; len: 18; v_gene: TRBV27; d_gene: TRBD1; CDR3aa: CASSFVGGWTGANTEAFF; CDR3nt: TGTGCCAGCAGTTTTGTCGGCGGATGGACAGGGGCTAACACTGAAGCTTTCTTT
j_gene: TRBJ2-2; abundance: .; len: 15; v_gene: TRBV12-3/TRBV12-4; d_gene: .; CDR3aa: CASSLGAGFSGELFF; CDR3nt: TGTGCCAGCAGTTTAGGGGCAGGGTTCTCCGGGGAGCTGTTTTTT
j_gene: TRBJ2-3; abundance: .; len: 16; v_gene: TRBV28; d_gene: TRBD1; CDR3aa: CASSPLGRGWTDTQYF; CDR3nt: TGTGCCAGCAGTCCCCTAGGCAGGGGGTGGACAGATACGCAGTATTTT
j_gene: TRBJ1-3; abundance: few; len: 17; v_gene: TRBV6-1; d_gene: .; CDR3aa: CASSHGRQGVSGNTIYF; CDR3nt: TGTGCCAGCAGTCACGGGAGGCAGGGTGTCTCTGGAAACACCATATATTTT
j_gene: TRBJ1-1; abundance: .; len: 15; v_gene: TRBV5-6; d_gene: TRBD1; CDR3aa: CASSNGQGASTEAFF; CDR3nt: TGTGCCAGCAGCAACGGACAGGGGGCGAGCACTGAAGCTTTCTTT
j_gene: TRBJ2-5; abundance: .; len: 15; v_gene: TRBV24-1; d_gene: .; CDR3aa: CATSDLGGHQETQYF; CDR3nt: TGTGCCACCAGTGATTTGGGAGGGCACCAAGAGACCCAGTACTTC
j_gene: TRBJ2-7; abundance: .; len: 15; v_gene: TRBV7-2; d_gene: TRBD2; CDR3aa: CASSQGLAGVWEQYF; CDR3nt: TGTGCCAGCAGCCAGGGGCTAGCGGGAGTGTGGGAGCAGTACTTC
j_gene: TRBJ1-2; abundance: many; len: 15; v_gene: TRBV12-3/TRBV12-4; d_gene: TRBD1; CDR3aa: CASSLHGTGRSGYTF; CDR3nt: TGTGCCAGCAGTTTACACGGGACAGGCCGCAGTGGCTACACCTTC
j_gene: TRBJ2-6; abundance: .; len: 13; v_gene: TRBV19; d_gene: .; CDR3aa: CASRGSGANVLTF; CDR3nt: TGTGCCAGCAGGGGTTCTGGGGCCAACGTCCTGACTTTC
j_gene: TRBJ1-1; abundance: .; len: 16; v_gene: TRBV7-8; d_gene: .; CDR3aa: CASSKTGSGSNTEAFF; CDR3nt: TGTGCCAGCAGTAAGACGGGGTCAGGTTCGAACACTGAAGCTTTCTTT
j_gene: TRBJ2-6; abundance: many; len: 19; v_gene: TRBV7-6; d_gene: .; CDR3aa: CASSLEGPPVFSGANVLTF; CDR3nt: TGTGCCAGCAGCTTAGAAGGGCCGCCGGTTTTCTCTGGGGCCAACGTCCTGACTTTC
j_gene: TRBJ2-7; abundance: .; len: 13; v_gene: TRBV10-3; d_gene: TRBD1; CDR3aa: CAICRDRADEQYF; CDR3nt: TGTGCCATCTGCCGGGACAGGGCCGACGAGCAGTACTTC
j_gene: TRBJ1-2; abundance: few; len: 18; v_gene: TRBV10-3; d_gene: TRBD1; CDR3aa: CAISEPSGQGARSYGYTF; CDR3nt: TGTGCCATCAGTGAGCCCTCGGGACAGGGGGCGAGGAGCTATGGCTACACCTTC